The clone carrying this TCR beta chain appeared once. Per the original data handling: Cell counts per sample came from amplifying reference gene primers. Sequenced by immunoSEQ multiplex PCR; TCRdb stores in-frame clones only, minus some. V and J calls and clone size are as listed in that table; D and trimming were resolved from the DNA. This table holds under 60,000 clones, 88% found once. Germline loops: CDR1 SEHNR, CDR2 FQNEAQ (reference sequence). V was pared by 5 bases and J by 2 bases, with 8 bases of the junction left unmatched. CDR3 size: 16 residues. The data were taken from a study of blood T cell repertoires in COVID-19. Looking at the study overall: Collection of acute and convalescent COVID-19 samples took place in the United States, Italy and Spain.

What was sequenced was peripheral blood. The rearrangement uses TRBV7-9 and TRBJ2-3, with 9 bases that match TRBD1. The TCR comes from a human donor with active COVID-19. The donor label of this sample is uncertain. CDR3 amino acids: CASSVRDRALTDTQYF. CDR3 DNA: TGTGCCAGCAGCGTCCGGGACAGGGCCCTCACAGATACGCAGTATTTT.